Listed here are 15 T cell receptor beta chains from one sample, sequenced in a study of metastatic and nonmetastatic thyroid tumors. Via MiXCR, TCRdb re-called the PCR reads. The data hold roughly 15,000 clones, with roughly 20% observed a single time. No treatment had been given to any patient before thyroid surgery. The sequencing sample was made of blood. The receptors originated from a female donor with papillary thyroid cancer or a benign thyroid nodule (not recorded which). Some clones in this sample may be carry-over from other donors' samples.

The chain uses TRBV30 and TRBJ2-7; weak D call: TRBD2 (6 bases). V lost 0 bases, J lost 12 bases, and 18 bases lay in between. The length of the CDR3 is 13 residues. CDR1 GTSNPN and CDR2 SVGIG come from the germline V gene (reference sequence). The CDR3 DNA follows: TGTGCCTGGAGTGTAACTACTAGCCCCCGACCGTACTTC. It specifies CAWSVTTSPRPYF.

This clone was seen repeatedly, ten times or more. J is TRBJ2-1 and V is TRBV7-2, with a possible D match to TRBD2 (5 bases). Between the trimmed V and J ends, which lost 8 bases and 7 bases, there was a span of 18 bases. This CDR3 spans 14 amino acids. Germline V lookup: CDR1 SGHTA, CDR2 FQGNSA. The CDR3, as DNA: TGTGCCAGCCAAAGACGGGGTTCGGGGAATGAGCAGTTCTTC. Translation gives CASQRRGSGNEQFF.

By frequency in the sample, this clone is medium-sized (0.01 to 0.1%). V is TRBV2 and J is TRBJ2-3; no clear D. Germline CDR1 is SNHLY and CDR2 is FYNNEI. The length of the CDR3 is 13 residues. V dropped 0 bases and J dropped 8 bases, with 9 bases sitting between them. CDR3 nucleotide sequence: TGTGCCAGCAGTGAAGCGCAAGAAGGTACGCAGTATTTT. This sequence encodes CASSEAQEGTQYF.

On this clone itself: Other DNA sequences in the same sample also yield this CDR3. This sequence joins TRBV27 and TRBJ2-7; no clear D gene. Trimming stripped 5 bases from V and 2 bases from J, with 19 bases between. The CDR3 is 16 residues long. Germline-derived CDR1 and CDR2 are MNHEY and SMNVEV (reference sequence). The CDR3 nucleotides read TGTGCCAGCAGTCCCCGCCGTATCGGTCGGACCTACGAGCAGTACTTC. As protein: CASSPRRIGRTYEQYF.

The CDR3 nucleotides read TGTGCCAGCAGTTTATCCATCAATGAGCAGTTCTTC. Protein product: CASSLSINEQFF. This sequence joins TRBV28 and TRBJ2-1; unclear D gene. Trimming cost V 1 base and J 6 bases, with 4 bases left between them. The CDR3 loop spans 12 amino acids. Germline CDR1 and CDR2: MDHEN and SYDVKM.

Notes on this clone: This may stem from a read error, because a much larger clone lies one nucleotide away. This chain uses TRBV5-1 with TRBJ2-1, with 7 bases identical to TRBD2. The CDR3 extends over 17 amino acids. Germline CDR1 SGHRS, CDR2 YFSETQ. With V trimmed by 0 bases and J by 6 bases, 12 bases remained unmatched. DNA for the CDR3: TGCGCCAGCAGCTTGGTTATGACTAGCTCCCCGTTCAATGAGCAGTTCTTC. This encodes CASSLVMTSSPFNEQFF. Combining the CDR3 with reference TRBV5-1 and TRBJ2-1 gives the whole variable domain KAGVTQTPRYLIKTRGQQVTLSCSPISGHRSVSWYQQTPGQGLQFLFEYFSETQRNKGNFPGRFSGRQFSNSRSEMNVSTLELGDSALYLCASSLVMTSSPFNEQFFGPGTRLTVL.

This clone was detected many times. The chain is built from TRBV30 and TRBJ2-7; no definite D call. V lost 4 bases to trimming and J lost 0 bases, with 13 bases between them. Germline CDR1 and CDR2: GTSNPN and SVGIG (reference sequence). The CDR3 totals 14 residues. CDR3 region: CAWTLPESSYEQYF. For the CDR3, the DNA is TGTGCCTGGACACTACCGGAGAGCTCCTACGAGCAGTACTTC.

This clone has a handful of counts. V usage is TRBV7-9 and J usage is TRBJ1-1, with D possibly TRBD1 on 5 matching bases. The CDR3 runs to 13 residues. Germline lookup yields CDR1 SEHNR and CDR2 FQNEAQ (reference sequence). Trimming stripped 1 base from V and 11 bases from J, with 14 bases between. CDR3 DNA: TGTGCCAGCAGCTTAGGGGGACCAATCGGGGCTTTCTTT. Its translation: CASSLGGPIGAFF. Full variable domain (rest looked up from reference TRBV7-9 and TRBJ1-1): DTGVSQNPRHKITKRGQNVTFRCDPISEHNRLYWYRQTLGQGPEFLTYFQNEAQLEKSRLLSDRFSAERPKGSFSTLEIQRTEQGDSAMYLCASSLGGPIGAFFGQGTRLTVV.

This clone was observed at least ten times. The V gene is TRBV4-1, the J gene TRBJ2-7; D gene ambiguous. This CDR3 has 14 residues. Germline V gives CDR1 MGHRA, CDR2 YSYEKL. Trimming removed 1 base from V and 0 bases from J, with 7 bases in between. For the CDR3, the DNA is TGCGCCAGCAGCCAAGGGTCTAACTCCTACGAGCAGTACTTC. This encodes CASSQGSNSYEQYF.

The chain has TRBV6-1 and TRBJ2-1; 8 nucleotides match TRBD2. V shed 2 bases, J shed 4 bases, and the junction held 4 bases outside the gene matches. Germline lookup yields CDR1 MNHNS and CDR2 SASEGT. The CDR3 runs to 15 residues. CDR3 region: CASSENGGEYNEQFF. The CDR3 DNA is TGTGCCAGCAGTGAAAACGGGGGGGAGTACAATGAGCAGTTCTTC.

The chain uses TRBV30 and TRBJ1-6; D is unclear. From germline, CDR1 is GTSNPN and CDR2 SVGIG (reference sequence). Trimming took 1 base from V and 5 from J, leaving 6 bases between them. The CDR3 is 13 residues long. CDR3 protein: CAWSETDNSPLHF. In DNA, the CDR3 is TGTGCCTGGAGTGAGACCGATAATTCACCCCTCCACTTT.

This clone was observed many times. The CDR3 sequence: CASSLDSRRNNEQFF. The CDR3 DNA is TGTGCCAGCAGCTTAGACTCTCGGCGAAACAATGAGCAGTTCTTC. The rearrangement links TRBV7-8 to TRBJ2-1; D uncertain. CDR1 is SGHVS, CDR2 FQNEAQ, per germline. This CDR3 has 15 amino acids. Trimming removed 1 base from V and 5 bases from J, with 12 bases in between.

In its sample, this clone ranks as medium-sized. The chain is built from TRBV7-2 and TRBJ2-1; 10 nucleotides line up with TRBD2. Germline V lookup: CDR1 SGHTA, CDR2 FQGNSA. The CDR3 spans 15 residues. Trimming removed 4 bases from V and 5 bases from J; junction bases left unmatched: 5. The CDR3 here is CASSWGLAPHNEQFF. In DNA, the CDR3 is TGTGCCAGCAGCTGGGGACTAGCGCCTCACAATGAGCAGTTCTTC. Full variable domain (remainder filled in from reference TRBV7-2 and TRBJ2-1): GAGVSQSPSNKVTEKGKDVELRCDPISGHTALYWYRQSLGQGLEFLIYFQGNSAPDKSGLPSDRFSAERTGGSVSTLTIQRTQQEDSAVYLCASSWGLAPHNEQFFGPGTRLTVL.

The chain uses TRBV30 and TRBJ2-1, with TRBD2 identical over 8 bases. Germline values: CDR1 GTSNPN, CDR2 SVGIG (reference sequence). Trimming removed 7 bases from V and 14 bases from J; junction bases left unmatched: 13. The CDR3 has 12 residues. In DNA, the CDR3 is TGTGCCTACCGTATCCAGCGGGAGTTTGAGTTCTTC. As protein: CAYRIQREFEFF.

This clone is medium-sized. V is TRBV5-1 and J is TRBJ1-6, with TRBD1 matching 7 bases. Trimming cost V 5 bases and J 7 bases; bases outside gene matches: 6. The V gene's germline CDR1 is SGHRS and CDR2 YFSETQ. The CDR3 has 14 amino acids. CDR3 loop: CASRRDSQNSPLHF. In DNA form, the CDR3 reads TGCGCCAGCAGACGGGACAGCCAAAATTCACCCCTCCACTTT.